The source of this T cell receptor beta chain is a study of shared clonotypes between healthy human individuals. Points from the study as a whole: The study found lower generation probabilities in non-shared clonotypes than in those shared by all four donors.

In regard to this clone: Its antigen is unidentified. Other DNA sequences in the same sample also yield this CDR3.

The CDR3 extends over 14 amino acids. In germline, CDR1 is SGHRS, CDR2 YFSETQ. Trimming took 0 bases from V and 0 from J, leaving 6 bases between them. Produced via immunoSEQ multiplex PCR; TCRdb's table is partial and in-frame only. The repertoire has approximately 2.1 million clones, more than 80% of them found once; the top ten carry about 0.41%. The rearrangement joins TRBV5-1 to TRBJ1-1; D unresolved. The source of this sequence is a man between 18 and 35 years old in good health. Some clones in this sample may be carry-over from other donors' samples. Sequences were obtained from naive CD4+ T cells from PBMCs. This sample's subset: CD45RA+ positively selected. CDR3 nucleotides: TGCGCCAGCAGCTTGGACAGAATGAACACTGAAGCTTTCTTT. Residues: CASSLDRMNTEAFF. Filled out from reference TRBV5-1 and TRBJ1-1, the complete variable domain reads KAGVTQTPRYLIKTRGQQVTLSCSPISGHRSVSWYQQTPGQGLQFLFEYFSETQRNKGNFPGRFSGRQFSNSRSEMNVSTLELGDSALYLCASSLDRMNTEAFFGQGTRLTVV.